This T cell receptor beta chain comes out of a study of T-cell reconstitution after alpha-beta-depleted transplantation in children. General study results and limits: As was reported, about two months after transplant, alpha-beta T cells came from several hundred expanded graft clones. Some patients owed their high day-60 TCRbeta diversity to surviving recipient T cells and thymic progenitors. A year had passed since transplant, and T-cell counts and diversity by then came mostly from newly produced T cells.

With respect to this clonotype: What it binds is not known.

Germline trimming cut 4 bases from V and 0 bases from J; bases unmatched to any gene: 5. This CDR3 comprises 16 residues. Germline V gene data show CDR1 as SQVTM and CDR2 as ANQGSEA. A TCRbeta library incorporating unique molecular identifiers was prepared. One entry per CDR3 protein, called by TCRdb with MiXCR from the PCR reads. In the table there are over 200,000 distinct CDR3 sequences, approximately 15% of which are singletons. The sequence was collected from a male patient under 10 years old who had a stem cell transplant for acute lymphoblastic leukemia, so the T cells may come from the graft donor. V and J are TRBV29-1 and TRBJ2-3, with 12 bases lining up with TRBD1. Sample: PBMCs, mostly from graft donor cells, taken 360 days after TCRalphabeta/CD19-depleted stem cell transplant. In nucleotides, the CDR3 is TGCAGCGTTGCTGGGACAGGGGGCACTAGCACAGATACGCAGTATTTT. Translation: CSVAGTGGTSTDTQYF.